Ten or more counts support the clone carrying this T cell receptor beta chain. Its antigen is not identified. The data were obtained in a study of T cell repertoires in cytomegalovirus infection. The overall study: Indications came from public TCR beta signatures; they pointed to CMV infection and to a matching HLA type. Whole-study findings and limits: It was HLA-C-restricted CMV-specific TCR beta clonotypes that dominated the response ex vivo. Cumulative frequency (of public TCR beta family members) identified carriers of CMV plus the relevant HLA.

TCRdb re-derived calls from the reads in MiXCR, one entry per CDR3 protein. The sample includes about 100,000 distinct CDR3 sequences, under 25% seen only once; the top ten take around 40%. This CDR3 is 14 amino acids long. Trimming pared 0 bases from V and 4 bases from J, leaving 8 bases between. Germline-derived CDR1 and CDR2 are SGHDT and YYEEEE. The sequenced material came from CD8+ T cells from PBMCs. The source of this sequence is a human donor in good health (CMV status not recorded). Some clones in this sample may be carry-over from other donors' samples. The gene calls are TRBV5-6 and TRBJ1-3, with D possibly matching TRBD1 (5 bases). The CDR3 is CASSLAGNGNTIYF. The CDR3 DNA reads TGTGCCAGCAGCTTGGCAGGGAACGGAAACACCATATATTTT.